Following are 29 T cell receptor beta chains from one sample sequenced in a study of STAT5B mutations in CD4+ large granular lymphocyte leukemia. Clones were read by immunoSEQ multiplex PCR, and TCRdb kept only the in-frame ones, dropping some. The table lists about 30,000 clones, approximately 80% of them singletons. The sequencing sample was made of CD4+ T cells from blood buffy coats. The receptors were sampled from a human donor in good health.

The chain is built from TRBV6-4 and TRBJ2-1; the D gene is possibly TRBD1 (6 bases). V was shortened by 0 bases and J by 5 bases, with 17 bases between the two germline ends. This CDR3 region has 17 residues. Per the germline V gene, CDR1 is MRHNA and CDR2 is SNTAGT. The CDR3 DNA reads as TGTGCCAGCAGTGACTCGGGATTGGTGGACAGCCACAATGAGCAGTTCTTC. It yields the protein CASSDSGLVDSHNEQFF.

The J gene is TRBJ1-5, the V gene TRBV2; TRBD1 is a possible D gene (5 bases). The germline gives CDR1 SNHLY, CDR2 FYNNEI. The V end lost 6 bases, the J end lost 5 bases, and 14 bases lay between the germline ends. The CDR3 is made up of 14 amino acids. CDR3 region: CASRGTLWDQPQHF. The CDR3 DNA reads as TGTGCCAGCAGGGGGACCTTATGGGATCAGCCCCAGCATTTT. Combining the CDR3 with reference TRBV2 and TRBJ1-5 gives the whole variable domain EPEVTQTPSHQVTQMGQEVILRCVPISNHLYFYWYRQILGQKVEFLVSFYNNEISEKSEIFDDQFSVERPDGSNFTLKIRSTKLEDSAMYFCASRGTLWDQPQHFGDGTRLSIL.

The genes are TRBV18 and TRBJ1-1; D unresolved. Germline values: CDR1 KGHSH, CDR2 LQKENI. The CDR3 length is 14 residues. Trimming took off 0 bases at V and 6 bases at J, with 11 bases between the two ends. CDR3 in amino acids: CASSPPVGSAEAFF. The DNA for the CDR3 is TGTGCCAGCTCACCACCGGTCGGGTCGGCTGAAGCTTTCTTT.

V usage is TRBV6-5 and J usage is TRBJ1-2; 8 bases line up with TRBD1. This CDR3 region has 14 residues. Per germline, CDR1 MNHEY and CDR2 SVGAGI. The ends lost 0 bases at V and 7 bases at J; junction bases unmatched: 4. The CDR3 loop is CASSYSQGARGYTF. The CDR3 region has the DNA TGTGCCAGCAGTTACTCCCAGGGGGCGCGTGGCTACACCTTC.

The V gene is TRBV5-1, the J gene TRBJ2-2; possibly TRBD1 or TRBD2 for D (6 bases each). The CDR3 has 15 residues. Per the germline V gene, CDR1 is SGHRS and CDR2 is YFSETQ. V was cut by 0 bases and J by 5 bases, with 11 bases left in between. The CDR3 DNA is TGCGCCAGCAGCTTGGATGGGGGGCGTACCGGGGAGCTGTTTTTT. It translates to CASSLDGGRTGELFF.

The chain has TRBV7-2 and TRBJ2-1, with D possibly TRBD1 on 6 matching bases. The CDR3 is 12 residues long. The V end was cut by 4 bases, the J end by 9 bases, with 10 bases between. The germline gives CDR1 SGHTA, CDR2 FQGNSA. CDR3 loop: CASSYRDGEQFF. The CDR3 DNA follows: TGTGCCAGCAGCTACAGGGATGGTGAGCAGTTCTTC.

This chain links TRBV7-9 with TRBJ2-5, with a weak D call TRBD2 (5 bases). The CDR3 runs 15 residues. Germline V gives CDR1 SEHNR, CDR2 FQNEAQ (reference sequence). Trimming left V 4 bases short and J 3 bases short, with 15 bases between. The CDR3 spells CASSSGIFGKETQYF. DNA of the CDR3: TGTGCCAGCAGCTCCGGGATTTTCGGAAAAGAGACCCAGTACTTC.

Only a few counts were recorded for this clone. The J gene is TRBJ2-7, the V gene TRBV5-8; D is unresolved. CDR1 is SGHTS and CDR2 is YDEGEE in the germline V gene. The CDR3 loop spans 12 amino acids. The V gene lost 2 bases and the J gene lost 2 bases, with 5 bases spanning the gap. The CDR3 loop is CASSLTTYEQYV. The CDR3 nucleotides read TGTGCCAGCAGCTTAACAACCTACGAGCAGTACGTC.

This chain connects TRBV21-1 to TRBJ1-2; the D call in the table, TRBD1, was not verified against the DNA. TRBV21-1 is given as a pseudogene. This CDR3 has 18 amino acids. The CDR3 coding sequence is TGTGCCAGCAGCAGACCCACGGGACATCAAGACTCCAACTATGGCTACACCTTC. This codes for CASSRPTGHQDSNYGYTF.

J is TRBJ2-3 and V is TRBV11-2; 8 bases are a match to TRBD1. The trim removed 2 bases at V and 1 base at J, leaving 2 bases unmatched. This CDR3 spans 15 amino acids. Looked up from germline, CDR1 is SGHAT and CDR2 is FQNNGV. CDR3 loop: CASSLQGARTDTQYF. CDR3 nucleotide sequence: TGTGCCAGCAGCTTACAGGGGGCGCGCACAGATACGCAGTATTTT.

This chain links TRBV7-2 with TRBJ1-1, with a weak D call TRBD1 (5 bases). V was clipped by 5 bases and J by 1 base, with 23 bases between them. The CDR3 runs 18 residues. Per the germline V gene, CDR1 is SGHTA and CDR2 is FQGNSA. The CDR3 sequence: CASSPPGSGARRNTEAFF. In DNA form, the CDR3 reads TGTGCCAGCAGCCCTCCAGGGAGCGGGGCCCGGCGGAACACTGAAGCTTTCTTT.

The chain has TRBV5-6 and TRBJ1-6, with no clear D. In germline, CDR1 is SGHDT, CDR2 YYEEEE. V dropped 4 bases and J dropped 7 bases, with 15 bases sitting between them. This CDR3 has 15 amino acids. This chain's CDR3 is CASSKLDGKNSPLHF. The CDR3 DNA reads TGTGCCAGCAGCAAATTGGACGGAAAAAATTCACCCCTCCACTTT. Full variable domain (outside the CDR3, taken from reference TRBV5-6 and TRBJ1-6): DAGVTQSPTHLIKTRGQQVTLRCSPKSGHDTVSWYQQALGQGPQFIFQYYEEEERQRGNFPDRFSGHQFPNYSSELNVNALLLGDSALYLCASSKLDGKNSPLHFGNGTRLTVT.

The V call is TRBV28, the J call TRBJ1-1; D remains unclear. Trimming shortened V by 10 bases and J by 3 bases, and 18 bases separated the two germline ends. Germline V gives CDR1 MDHEN, CDR2 SYDVKM. The CDR3 extends over 14 amino acids. The CDR3 here is CAISYPGIDTEAFF. The CDR3 DNA reads as TGTGCCATTTCTTATCCGGGAATCGACACTGAAGCTTTCTTT.

This clone was detected only a few times. The rearrangement uses TRBV6-5 and TRBJ1-1; the match to TRBD1 covers 9 bases. Germline CDR1 is MNHEY and CDR2 is SVGAGI. This CDR3 region has 15 residues. V shed 5 bases, J shed 6 bases, and the junction held 10 bases outside the gene matches. CDR3 bases: TGTGCCAGCAGTCGATTTATACAGGGGGCGCCTGAAGCTTTCTTT. Translated: CASSRFIQGAPEAFF.

The count of this clone is one. The rearrangement uses TRBV5-1 and TRBJ2-6, with 8 nucleotides matching TRBD1. This CDR3 is 17 amino acids long. After removal of 0 bases from V and 0 bases from J, the junction contained 2 bases not matched to a gene. Looked up from germline, CDR1 is SGHRS and CDR2 is YFSETQ. The CDR3 protein is CASSLDRGASGANVLTF. For the CDR3, the DNA is TGCGCCAGCAGCTTGGACAGGGGGGCCTCTGGGGCCAACGTCCTGACTTTC.

V and J are TRBV5-6 and TRBJ2-7, with 8 positions matching TRBD2. Germline CDR1 and CDR2: SGHDT and YYEEEE. The V segment lost 3 bases and the J segment 1 base; nucleotides outside the gene matches: 6. The CDR3 spans 15 residues. In DNA form, the CDR3 reads TGTGCCAGCAGCTCACCGGGACTAGAATCCTACGAGCAGTACTTC. It yields the protein CASSSPGLESYEQYF. The full variable domain, in which reference TRBV5-6 and TRBJ2-7 provide the parts outside the CDR3, is DAGVTQSPTHLIKTRGQQVTLRCSPKSGHDTVSWYQQALGQGPQFIFQYYEEEERQRGNFPDRFSGHQFPNYSSELNVNALLLGDSALYLCASSSPGLESYEQYFGPGTRLTVT.

This chain uses TRBV19 with TRBJ2-3; 12 bases map to TRBD2. The J segment lost 5 bases and the V segment lost 3 bases, leaving 0 bases of the junction unmatched. Germline V gene lookup returns CDR1 LNHDA and CDR2 SQIVND (reference sequence). The CDR3 extends over 14 amino acids. CDR3 sequence: CASSMTSGGDTQYF. In DNA, the CDR3 is TGTGCCAGTAGTATGACTAGCGGGGGAGATACGCAGTATTTT. Full variable domain (rest looked up from reference TRBV19 and TRBJ2-3): DGGITQSPKYLFRKEGQNVTLSCEQNLNHDAMYWYRQDPGQGLRLIYYSQIVNDFQKGDIAEGYSVSREKKESFPLTVTSAQKNPTAFYLCASSMTSGGDTQYFGPGTRLTVL.

This clone occurred a few times. This sequence joins TRBV13 and TRBJ1-3; D is perhaps TRBD1 (6 bases). The CDR3 loop spans 15 amino acids. V was shortened by 3 bases and J by 2 bases, with 11 bases between the two germline ends. Germline V gives CDR1 PRHDT, CDR2 FYEKMQ (reference sequence). The CDR3 loop is CASSLRTVAGNTIYF. Here the CDR3 DNA reads TGTGCCAGCAGCTTGAGGACAGTCGCTGGAAACACCATATATTTT.

The V gene is TRBV7-2, the J gene TRBJ2-5; D might be TRBD1 (8 bases). Germline V CDR1 and CDR2: SGHTA, FQGNSA. V was pared by 5 bases and J by 5 bases, with 18 bases between. This CDR3 has 15 residues. The CDR3: CASSNTYRGGETQYF. Written as DNA, the CDR3 is TGTGCCAGCAGCAACACTTACAGGGGGGGGGAGACCCAGTACTTC.

This rearrangement joins TRBV7-9 to TRBJ2-4, with 9 bases identical to TRBD1. V lost 5 bases and J lost 5; bases outside the gene matches: 7. In germline, CDR1 is SEHNR, CDR2 FQNEAQ (reference sequence). This CDR3 has 15 residues. The CDR3 sequence: CASSHRDRDENIQYF. The CDR3 DNA is TGTGCCAGCAGCCACCGGGACAGGGACGAAAACATTCAGTACTTC. Together with reference TRBV7-9 and TRBJ2-4, the CDR3 gives the full variable domain: DTGVSQNPRHKITKRGQNVTFRCDPISEHNRLYWYRQTLGQGPEFLTYFQNEAQLEKSRLLSDRFSAERPKGSFSTLEIQRTEQGDSAMYLCASSHRDRDENIQYFGAGTRLSVL.

The count of this clone is one. The chain recombines TRBV19 with TRBJ2-2; no clear D gene. Germline V gene data show CDR1 as LNHDA and CDR2 as SQIVND (reference sequence). V lost 4 bases to trimming and J lost 3 bases, with 15 bases between them. The CDR3 extends over 16 amino acids. The CDR3 reads CASSTPTGGDTGELFF. The CDR3 coding sequence is TGTGCCAGTAGTACACCCACGGGTGGTGACACCGGGGAGCTGTTTTTT.

The V call is TRBV6-6, the J call TRBJ2-7; TRBD1 might be the D (6 bases). Germline CDR1 MNHNY, CDR2 SVGAGI (reference sequence). Trimming cost V 0 bases and J 2 bases, with 8 bases left between them. The CDR3 extends over 14 amino acids. CDR3 in amino acids: CASSYSDRTYEQYV. In DNA form, the CDR3 reads TGTGCCAGCAGTTACTCCGACAGGACCTACGAGCAGTACGTC.

The V and J genes are TRBV4-3 and TRBJ1-1; weak D call: TRBD1 (6 bases). The CDR3 is made up of 14 amino acids. V lost 0 bases and J lost 6, with 11 bases in between. Germline-derived CDR1 and CDR2 are LGHNA and YSLEER. CDR3: CASSQDRGWPEAFF. Here the CDR3 DNA reads TGCGCCAGCAGCCAAGACAGGGGATGGCCTGAAGCTTTCTTT.

The chain has TRBV16 and TRBJ1-1; the D gene is possibly TRBD1 (6 bases). Trimming took 1 base from V and 2 from J, leaving 11 bases between them. The CDR3 is made up of 15 amino acids. From germline, CDR1 is KGHSY and CDR2 FQNENV. CDR3 loop: CASSQLAQGNTEAFF. The CDR3 DNA follows: TGTGCCAGCAGCCAATTAGCACAGGGCAACACTGAAGCTTTCTTT.

The chain employs TRBV9 and TRBJ2-5; 9 bases line up with TRBD2. Germline V gene sequence: CDR1 SGDLS, CDR2 YYNGEE. The J segment lost 1 base and the V segment lost 0 bases, leaving 4 bases of the junction unmatched. The CDR3 length is 16 residues. CDR3 sequence reads: CASSVGVAGAQETQYF. DNA of the CDR3: TGTGCCAGCAGCGTAGGGGTAGCGGGAGCCCAAGAGACCCAGTACTTC.

The chain is built from TRBV7-6 and TRBJ2-5, with TRBD1 identical over 10 bases. The CDR3 extends over 15 amino acids. J lost 9 bases, V lost 5 bases, and 12 bases had no gene match. Germline V gene sequence: CDR1 SGHVS, CDR2 FNYEAQ. The DNA for the CDR3 is TGTGCCAGCAGCCCCGGGACAGGGGCTAAGATGGCCCAGTACTTC. Translating gives CASSPGTGAKMAQYF.

V and J are TRBV4-2 and TRBJ2-5, with 11 bases aligning to TRBD2. The trim removed 3 bases at V and 1 base at J, leaving 7 bases unmatched. The CDR3 contains 17 residues. CDR1 and CDR2 (germline): LGHNA, YNFKEQ. CDR3: CASSHGLAGGSQETQYF. The DNA for the CDR3 is TGTGCCAGCAGCCACGGCCTAGCGGGGGGCTCCCAAGAGACCCAGTACTTC.

CDR3: CASSSNRVNNSPLHF. CDR3 nucleotide sequence: TGTGCCAGCAGTAGTAACAGGGTCAATAATTCACCCCTCCACTTT. The chain has TRBV25-1 and TRBJ1-6; tentatively, D is TRBD1 (6 bases). The V end lost 5 bases, the J end lost 5 bases, and 13 bases lay between the germline ends. CDR1 is MGHDK and CDR2 is SYGVNS in the germline V gene. The CDR3 length is 15 residues.

The chain combines TRBV5-1 with TRBJ2-5, with 8 bases identical to TRBD2. This CDR3 is 14 amino acids long. Germline V CDR1 and CDR2: SGHRS, YFSETQ. Trimming took 5 bases from V and 4 from J; bases not matched to a gene: 7. CDR3 bases: TGCGCCAGCAGGCACGGGGGGGGACGAGAGACCCAGTACTTC. This gives the protein CASRHGGGRETQYF.